The next 13 T cell receptor beta chains were all read from a single sample in a study of T cell responses to AZD1222 COVID-19 vaccine. Libraries were prepared by immunoSEQ multiplex PCR; TCRdb keeps only in-frame clonotypes and omits some of them. The sample includes 90,000 to 120,000 clones, over 75% of them seen just once. Source: peripheral blood, taken on day 0 of AZD1222 vaccination. These receptors were collected from an adult in good health.

V usage is TRBV9 and J usage is TRBJ1-2; no definite D call. Per germline, CDR1 SGDLS and CDR2 YYNGEE. V was pared by 0 bases and J by 6 bases, with 3 bases between. The CDR3 sequence is 11 residues long. CDR3 nucleotide sequence: TGTGCCAGCAGCGTAGCAGATGGCTACACCTTC. Its protein is CASSVADGYTF.

The chain links TRBV9 to TRBJ2-1; a weak D match, TRBD2 (5 bases). The V gene's germline CDR1 is SGDLS and CDR2 YYNGEE. Trimming took off 4 bases at V and 0 bases at J, with 17 bases between the two ends. CDR3 size: 17 residues. The chain's CDR3 is CASSHDRRGSSYNEQFF. As DNA, the CDR3 is TGTGCCAGCAGCCACGACCGAAGAGGGAGCTCCTACAATGAGCAGTTCTTC.

This clone has a single count. One end of the junction is discordant with germline, which a read error may explain. The CDR3 here is CASGQPRDRSRGQSSGANVLTF. CDR3 bases: TGTGCCAGCGGCCAGCCCCGGGACAGGAGCCGCGGCCAATCCTCTGGGGCCAACGTCCTGACTTTC. The chain links TRBV4-2 to TRBJ2-6, with 8 nucleotides matching TRBD1. The CDR3 is made up of 22 amino acids. Per the germline V gene, CDR1 is LGHNA and CDR2 is YNFKEQ.

The gene calls are TRBV28 and TRBJ1-6; D unclear. This CDR3 region has 12 residues. V gave up 5 bases and J gave up 13 bases, with 12 bases separating them. Per the germline V gene, CDR1 is MDHEN and CDR2 is SYDVKM. CDR3: CASSHARYPLHF. DNA for the CDR3: TGTGCCAGCAGTCACGCACGGTACCCCCTCCACTTT.

This clone appeared a single time. The chain links TRBV5-1 to TRBJ2-3; 8 nucleotides match TRBD2. V gave up 3 bases and J gave up 1 base; unmatched junction bases: 4. Germline assignment: CDR1 SGHRS and CDR2 YFSETQ. The length of the CDR3 is 15 residues. The CDR3 sequence: CASSYSGVGTDTQYF. CDR3 nucleotide sequence: TGCGCCAGCAGCTATAGCGGGGTGGGCACAGATACGCAGTATTTT.

V gene TRBV28 combines with J gene TRBJ2-7, with no clear D. Germline CDR1 and CDR2: MDHEN and SYDVKM. With 6 bases removed from V and 0 bases from J, the gap between germline ends came to 12 bases. The CDR3 is made up of 14 amino acids. CDR3 loop: CASRVPIGSYEQYF. DNA for the CDR3: TGTGCCAGCAGGGTCCCGATCGGCTCCTACGAGCAGTACTTC. Combining the CDR3 with reference TRBV28 and TRBJ2-7 gives the whole variable domain DVKVTQSSRYLVKRTGEKVFLECVQDMDHENMFWYRQDPGLGLRLIYFSYDVKMKEKGDIPEGYSVSREKKERFSLILESASTNQTSMYLCASRVPIGSYEQYFGPGTRLTVT.

The chain has TRBV2 and TRBJ2-1; no reliable D call. The CDR3 has 12 amino acids. CDR1 and CDR2 (germline): SNHLY, FYNNEI. Trimming pared 9 bases from V and 5 bases from J, leaving 11 bases between. Here the CDR3 reads CARLRENNEQFF. The CDR3 DNA sequence: TGTGCCAGGTTAAGGGAAAACAATGAGCAGTTCTTC.

The chain carries TRBV21-1 and TRBJ1-6; TRBD1, the table's D call, was not compared with the DNA. TRBV21-1 is termed a pseudogene. This CDR3 contains 21 residues. CDR3 residues: CASSKGDRGRGSPLYNSPLHF. The CDR3 coding sequence is TGTGCCAGCAGCAAGGGGGACAGGGGGCGAGGAAGTCCCCTCTATAATTCACCCCTCCACTTT.

CDR3 DNA sequence: TGTGCCAGCAGCCAAGATCTTCGGGGGTACACTGAAGCTTTCTTT. Protein product: CASSQDLRGYTEAFF. The chain employs TRBV4-2 and TRBJ1-1; D possibly corresponds to TRBD1 (5 bases). Germline V lookup: CDR1 LGHNA, CDR2 YNFKEQ. The CDR3 is 15 amino acids. The V gene lost 0 bases and the J gene lost 3 bases, with 11 bases spanning the gap.

This clone was counted many times. The chain uses TRBV3-1 (or the pseudogene TRBV3-2) and TRBJ1-2; D not resolved. Trimming removed 1 base from V and 5 bases from J, with 20 bases in between. The germline CDR1 and CDR2 sequences are LGHDT and YNNKEL (reference sequence). CDR3 length: 17 amino acids. The DNA of the CDR3 is TGTGCCAGCAGCCAAGCCGTCCAGACCCACCAAAGATATGGCTACACCTTC. Protein: CASSQAVQTHQRYGYTF.

This chain joins TRBV2 and TRBJ1-2, with a weak D call TRBD1 (5 bases). Looked up from germline, CDR1 is SNHLY and CDR2 is FYNNEI. CDR3 length equals 12 residues. Trimming pared 6 bases from V and 1 base from J, leaving 6 bases between. CDR3 region: CASSRVNYGYTF. The CDR3 nucleotides are TGTGCCAGCAGCAGGGTTAACTATGGCTACACCTTC.

The rearrangement joins TRBV9 to TRBJ1-3; possible D gene TRBD1, 6 bases. Per germline, CDR1 SGDLS and CDR2 YYNGEE. The CDR3 sequence is 16 residues long. Trimming pared 3 bases from V and 3 bases from J, leaving 16 bases between. The CDR3, as DNA: TGTGCCAGCAGCGGAGAGGGGGGGCGAGGTGGAAACACCATATATTTT. This encodes CASSGEGGRGGNTIYF. The complete variable domain, with remaining parts taken from reference TRBV9 and TRBJ1-3, reads DSGVTQTPKHLITATGQRVTLRCSPRSGDLSVYWYQQSLDQGLQFLIQYYNGEERAKGNILERFSAQQFPDLHSELNLSSLELGDSALYFCASSGEGGRGGNTIYFGEGSWLTVV.

This chain connects TRBV6-5 to TRBJ2-2; D unclear. This CDR3 has 12 amino acids. V lost 7 bases and J lost 2, with 5 bases in between. The V gene's germline CDR1 is MNHEY and CDR2 SVGAGI. CDR3 region: CASNQNTGELFF. CDR3 in DNA: TGTGCCAGCAATCAAAACACCGGGGAGCTGTTTTTT.